The 21 T cell receptor beta chains listed next were all sequenced from one sample in a study of control samples from healthy donors and cancer patients. Only in-frame clones appear in the TCRdb table, and some are missing; sequencing was by immunoSEQ multiplex PCR. Among tens of thousands of clones, roughly nine tenths were seen once, and the ten largest hold less than 8.5%. What was sequenced was blood. The receptors originated from a woman aged 60-70 years in good health.

A few counts support this clone. One junction end disagrees with the germline gene, perhaps due to a read error. The J gene is TRBJ2-7, the V gene TRBV7-7; TRBD1 might be the D (5 bases). CDR1 SSHAT and CDR2 FNYEAQ come from the germline V gene (reference sequence). The CDR3 consists of 15 residues. The CDR3 here is CASSLGAGPTYEQYF. CDR3 nucleotide sequence: TGTGCTAGCAGCTTAGGGGCAGGGCCCACCTACGAGCAGTACTTC.

The V and J genes are TRBV5-4 and TRBJ2-5, with TRBD2 matching over 14 bases. Germline loops: CDR1 SGHNT, CDR2 YYREEE (reference sequence). With V trimmed by 4 bases and J by 5 bases, 10 bases remained unmatched. There are 17 residues in the CDR3. CDR3 sequence (DNA): TGTGCCAGCAGCCCGAGGGGACTAGCGGGGGTTGTGGAGACCCAGTACTTC. As protein: CASSPRGLAGVVETQYF. Combining the CDR3 with reference TRBV5-4 and TRBJ2-5 gives the whole variable domain ETGVTQSPTHLIKTRGQQVTLRCSSQSGHNTVSWYQQALGQGPQFIFQYYREEENGRGNFPPRFSGLQFPNYSSELNVNALELDDSALYLCASSPRGLAGVVETQYFGPGTRLLVL.

The V call is TRBV4-3, the J call TRBJ1-2, with TRBD1 matching over 9 bases. The ends lost 0 bases at V and 4 bases at J; junction bases unmatched: 3. CDR3 length: 15 residues. Germline CDR1 LGHNA, CDR2 YSLEER. The chain's CDR3 is CASSQDGTGIYGYTF. The CDR3 bases are TGCGCCAGCAGCCAAGACGGGACAGGGATCTATGGCTACACCTTC.

The rearrangement joins TRBV6-2 or TRBV6-3 to TRBJ1-5; D is undetermined. Deletions cut 0 bases from V and 7 bases from J, with 10 bases between. There are 14 residues in the CDR3. Per the germline V gene, CDR1 is MNHEY and CDR2 is SVGEGT. CDR3: CASSYSTRGQPQHF. The CDR3 DNA is TGTGCCAGCAGTTACTCGACCCGAGGGCAGCCCCAGCATTTT.

The chain is built from TRBV4-1 and TRBJ1-2; 9 positions match TRBD1. The trim removed 1 base at V and 0 bases at J, leaving 3 bases unmatched. The CDR3 loop spans 16 amino acids. From germline, CDR1 is MGHRA and CDR2 YSYEKL. CDR3 nucleotides: TGCGCCAGCAGCCAAGGGGGGACAGGGCCTAACTATGGCTACACCTTC. It codes for CASSQGGTGPNYGYTF.

This clone was seen only once. V gene TRBV19 combines with J gene TRBJ1-4; D is undetermined. Per germline, CDR1 LNHDA and CDR2 SQIVND (reference sequence). This CDR3 comprises 14 residues. V was clipped by 5 bases and J by 5 bases, with 12 bases between them. CDR3 in amino acids: CASSSLQANEKLFF. The CDR3 DNA reads TGTGCCAGTAGTTCCCTGCAGGCGAATGAAAAACTGTTTTTT.

The chain is built from TRBV5-1 and TRBJ1-1, with no clear D. V lost 4 bases and J 4 bases, leaving 14 bases between the germline ends. Germline values: CDR1 SGHRS, CDR2 YFSETQ. CDR3 length: 14 amino acids. Here the CDR3 DNA reads TGCGCCAGCAGCGTGGGCGAGCGGGTCACTGAAGCTTTCTTT. It encodes CASSVGERVTEAFF.

The rearrangement links TRBV5-1 to TRBJ2-3, with D possibly being TRBD1 (5 bases). Trimming left V 0 bases short and J 0 bases short, with 8 bases between. Germline V CDR1 and CDR2: SGHRS, YFSETQ. The CDR3 totals 15 residues. The CDR3 sequence: CASSLERGSTDTQYF. In nucleotides, the CDR3 is TGCGCCAGCAGCTTGGAAAGGGGAAGCACAGATACGCAGTATTTT.

The chain has TRBV7-2 and TRBJ1-1, with 7 positions matching TRBD1. The CDR3 length is 13 residues. Germline-derived CDR1 and CDR2 are SGHTA and FQGNSA. V dropped 5 bases and J dropped 5; count of bases not matched to a gene: 5. The CDR3, as DNA: TGTGCCAGCAGCGCCTCAGGGGGGACTGAAGCTTTCTTT. It specifies CASSASGGTEAFF.

The chain carries TRBV7-2 and TRBJ2-7; 13 nucleotides line up with TRBD2. The CDR3 is 19 residues long. The germline gives CDR1 SGHTA, CDR2 FQGNSA. J gave up 2 bases and V 5 bases, and 15 bases lay outside the gene matches. CDR3 in DNA: TGTGCCAGCAGCGCGAAACGGACTAGCGGGAGTTCGGCGGCCTACGAGCAGTACTTC. The encoded protein is CASSAKRTSGSSAAYEQYF.

This chain links TRBV4-2 with TRBJ2-1; 7 positions agree with TRBD2. After removal of 0 bases from V and 2 bases from J, the junction contained 4 bases not matched to a gene. The length of the CDR3 is 16 residues. Germline loops: CDR1 LGHNA, CDR2 YNFKEQ. The CDR3: CASSQDRLAAYNEQFF. DNA for the CDR3: TGTGCCAGCAGCCAAGACCGGCTAGCGGCCTACAATGAGCAGTTCTTC.

The genes are TRBV5-1 and TRBJ2-3, with D maybe TRBD2 (7 bases). The germline V gene encodes CDR1 SGHRS and CDR2 YFSETQ. Deletions cut 4 bases from V and 2 bases from J, with 17 bases between. The CDR3 length is 16 residues. For the CDR3, the DNA is TGCGCCAGCAGCCCTGCTGGGGGGGGCGTCACAGATACGCAGTATTTT. The encoded protein is CASSPAGGGVTDTQYF.

Only a few counts were recorded for this clone. The CDR3 spells CASATGGITGELFF. The DNA of the CDR3 is TGTGCCAGTGCTACAGGGGGCATCACCGGGGAGCTGTTTTTT. The rearrangement links TRBV27 to TRBJ2-2; 9 bases align to TRBD1. Per germline, CDR1 MNHEY and CDR2 SMNVEV (reference sequence). Trimming removed 9 bases from V and 4 bases from J; junction bases left unmatched: 6. This CDR3 has 14 residues.

The chain couples TRBV7-8 to TRBJ2-1, with 9 nucleotides matching TRBD2. Germline V gene sequence: CDR1 SGHVS, CDR2 FQNEAQ. The CDR3 totals 17 residues. V trimming: 5 bases; J trimming: 0 bases; junction bases outside the gene matches: 8. CDR3 nucleotide sequence: TGTGCCAGCAGCGCTAGCGGGGCTACACTCTCCTACAATGAGCAGTTCTTC. Protein product: CASSASGATLSYNEQFF.

In this sample, this clone turned up once. The CDR3 here is CASSLDGYYGYTF. Here the CDR3 DNA reads TGCGCCAGCAGCTTGGACGGTTACTATGGCTACACCTTC. This chain links TRBV5-1 with TRBJ1-2; unclear D gene. Germline V CDR1 and CDR2: SGHRS, YFSETQ. The CDR3 has 13 amino acids. Trimming pared 0 bases from V and 3 bases from J, leaving 6 bases between.

This clone was seen a single time. This chain connects TRBV11-2 to TRBJ1-6; D unresolved. The CDR3 runs to 13 residues. With 0 bases removed from V and 9 bases from J, the gap between germline ends came to 6 bases. Germline V gene sequence: CDR1 SGHAT, CDR2 FQNNGV. The CDR3 is CASSLETISPLHF. CDR3 nucleotide sequence: TGTGCCAGCAGCTTAGAGACAATTTCACCCCTCCACTTT.

V and J are TRBV27 and TRBJ2-1, with 10 bases fitting TRBD2. This CDR3 spans 18 amino acids. The V and J ends lost 2 bases and 4 bases, in that order; junction bases with no gene match: 11. Germline V CDR1 and CDR2: MNHEY, SMNVEV (reference sequence). The CDR3 DNA sequence: TGTGCCAGCAGTTTAGCCAGCGGGAGGGGAGGGGGTTACAATGAGCAGTTCTTC. It codes for CASSLASGRGGGYNEQFF.

This rearrangement joins TRBV20-1 to TRBJ2-3; D is ambiguous. Germline assignment: CDR1 DFQATT and CDR2 SNEGSKA (reference sequence). The CDR3 consists of 11 residues. The V end lost 3 bases, the J end lost 6 bases, and 7 bases lay between the germline ends. As DNA, the CDR3 is TGCAGTGCTAGGGTGCAGGATACGCAGTATTTT. This gives the protein CSARVQDTQYF.

The genes are TRBV2 and TRBJ1-6; 10 bases fit TRBD1. Germline V gene data show CDR1 as SNHLY and CDR2 as FYNNEI. V was pared by 3 bases and J by 8 bases, with 4 bases of the junction left unmatched. The CDR3 covers 15 residues. The CDR3 bases are TGTGCCAGCAGTGAGAAGACAGGGGGCTATTCACCCCTCCACTTT. As protein: CASSEKTGGYSPLHF.

V is TRBV6-2 or TRBV6-3 and J is TRBJ2-2; 8 nucleotides line up with TRBD2. Looked up from germline, CDR1 is MNHEY and CDR2 is SVGEGT. There are 14 residues in the CDR3. Trimming cost V 6 bases and J 4 bases; bases outside gene matches: 4. As DNA, the CDR3 is TGTGCCAGCAGCATAGGGACTAGCACCGGGGAGCTGTTTTTT. This gives the protein CASSIGTSTGELFF.

The chain couples TRBV6-4 to TRBJ1-5; D remains unclear. V was shortened by 4 bases and J by 4 bases, with 8 bases between the two germline ends. This CDR3 comprises 13 residues. The germline V gene has CDR1 MRHNA and CDR2 SNTAGT. The CDR3 DNA sequence: TGTGCCAGCAGTGCGCAAGAAAATCAGCCCCAGCATTTT. Its protein product is CASSAQENQPQHF.